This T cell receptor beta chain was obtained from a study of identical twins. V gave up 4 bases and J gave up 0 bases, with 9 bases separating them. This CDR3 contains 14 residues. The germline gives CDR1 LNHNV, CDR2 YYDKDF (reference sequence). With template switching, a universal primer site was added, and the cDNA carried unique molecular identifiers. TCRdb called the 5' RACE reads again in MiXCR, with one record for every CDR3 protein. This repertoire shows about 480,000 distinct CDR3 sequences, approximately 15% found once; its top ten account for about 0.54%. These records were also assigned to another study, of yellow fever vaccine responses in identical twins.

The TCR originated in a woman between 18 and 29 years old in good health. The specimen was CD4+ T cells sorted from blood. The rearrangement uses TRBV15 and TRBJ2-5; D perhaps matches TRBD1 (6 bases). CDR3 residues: CATSTGVYQETQYF. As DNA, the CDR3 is TGTGCCACCAGCACAGGGGTTTACCAAGAGACCCAGTACTTC.